These T cell receptor beta chains were read from a single sample in a study of CD4 T cell repertoires in COVID-19. The method was immunoSEQ multiplex PCR; TCRdb's version includes in-frame clones alone and lacks a portion of them. The sample lists about 25,000 clones, over 90% occurring once. Sequencing was performed on circulating follicular helper CD4+ T cells (cTfh) from blood, taken before the COVID-19 pandemic. Source of these receptors: a human donor who had COVID-19. Both conserved end residues are part of each CDR3. A D gene is named only where the DNA matches it firmly. Rows give clone size only sometimes, using once, few, many, or a class for an expanded clone.

V gene	clone size	J gene	D gene	CDR3 DNA	CDR3 protein
TRBV25-1	.	TRBJ2-7	.	TGTGCCAGCAGTTTCGAGGTTGGCGAGCAGTACTTC	CASSFEVGEQYF
TRBV10-3	.	TRBJ2-1	TRBD2	TGTGCCATCAGTGAAAGGAGAACTAGCGGTTACAATGGGCAGTTCTTC	CAISERRTSGYNGQFF
TRBV2	.	TRBJ2-5	.	TGTGCCAGCAGTGGGTCGGGGGAGACCCAGTACTTC	CASSGSGETQYF
TRBV6-5	few	TRBJ1-2	TRBD1	TGTGCCAGCAGGGAGACAGGGTCCTATGGCTACACCTTC	CASRETGSYGYTF
TRBV5-6	.	TRBJ2-3	.	TGTGCCAGCAGCAGACTGCGGGCAGATACGCAGTATTTT	CASSRLRADTQYF
TRBV7-9	once	TRBJ2-1	TRBD2	TGTGCCAGCAGCTTAGGTAGCGGGGGCTACAATGAGCAGTTCTTC	CASSLGSGGYNEQFF
TRBV6-4	once	TRBJ2-3	.	TGTGCCAGCAGTGGACAGGCCGATACGCAGTATTTT	CASSGQADTQYF
TRBV14	.	TRBJ1-2	TRBD1	TGTGCCAGCAGCCGACGACAGGGGGGTGACTATGGCTACACCTTC	CASSRRQGGDYGYTF
TRBV9	few	TRBJ1-5	.	TGTGCCAGCAGCGTAGGGGGGCTGGGCAATCAGCCCCAGCATTTT	CASSVGGLGNQPQHF
TRBV18	.	TRBJ1-2	TRBD1	TGTGCCAGCTCACCCGCAGGGGGCGGGAGCTATGGCTACACCTTC	CASSPAGGGSYGYTF
TRBV4-2	.	TRBJ1-3	.	TGTGCCAGCAGCCAAATTAGTGGGCTCTCTGGAAACACCATATATTTT	CASSQISGLSGNTIYF